This is a list of T cell receptor beta chains from one sample in a study of CD8+CD57+ T cells in acquired aplastic anemia. TCRdb recomputed calls from the reads with MiXCR, one row per CDR3 protein. The data hold 150,000 to 200,000 distinct CDR3 sequences, with 48% observed a single time. The sample comprised sorted CD4+, CD8+, or CD8+CD57+ T cells (not recorded which) from PBMCs. These receptors were taken from a human donor with aplastic anemia. Each CDR3 is given with its conserved first and last residue. Each record gives: V gene, clone size, D gene, J gene, CDR3 protein, CDR3 DNA. A D gene is named only where the DNA matches it firmly. Clone size is shown for a subset of rows, as once, few, many or a class of expanded clone.

V gene: TRBV10-1
clone size: NA
D gene: TRBD1
J gene: TRBJ2-7
CDR3 protein: CASREPQGISYEQYF
CDR3 DNA: TGCGCCAGCAGGGAACCACAGGGGATCTCGTACGAGCAGTACTTC

V gene: TRBV10-2
clone size: NA
D gene: NA
J gene: TRBJ2-1
CDR3 protein: CASSGGGGPSSYNEQFF
CDR3 DNA: TGCGCCAGCAGTGGCGGAGGAGGGCCGAGCTCCTACAATGAGCAGTTCTTC

V gene: TRBV10-3
clone size: many
D gene: NA
J gene: TRBJ2-2
CDR3 protein: CAISTTLNTGELFF
CDR3 DNA: TGTGCCATCAGTACGACACTGAACACCGGGGAGCTGTTTTTT

V gene: TRBV29-1
clone size: NA
D gene: TRBD2
J gene: TRBJ2-7
CDR3 protein: CSVRTSGGSEQYF
CDR3 DNA: TGCAGCGTCCGGACTAGCGGAGGGAGCGAGCAGTACTTC

V gene: TRBV6-1
clone size: NA
D gene: NA
J gene: TRBJ1-6
CDR3 protein: CASSRGQLSPLHF
CDR3 DNA: TGTGCCAGCAGTCGGGGACAACTTTCACCCCTCCACTTT

V gene: TRBV6-1
clone size: many
D gene: TRBD2
J gene: TRBJ2-5
CDR3 protein: CASRGGRKRETQYF
CDR3 DNA: TGTGCCAGCAGGGGCGGGAGAAAAAGGGAGACCCAGTACTTC

V gene: TRBV5-8
clone size: many
D gene: NA
J gene: TRBJ2-7
CDR3 protein: CASSLAGVLSYEQYF
CDR3 DNA: TGTGCCAGCAGCTTGGCCGGGGTGCTCTCCTACGAGCAGTACTTC

V gene: TRBV11-2
clone size: many
D gene: TRBD2
J gene: TRBJ2-3
CDR3 protein: CASSSLRGGHWDTQYF
CDR3 DNA: TGTGCCAGCAGCTCGTTGCGGGGGGGCCATTGGGATACGCAGTATTTT

V gene: TRBV29-1
clone size: NA
D gene: TRBD1
J gene: TRBJ1-1
CDR3 protein: CSVEGQGTF
CDR3 DNA: TGCAGCGTTGAGGGACAGGGGACCTTT

V gene: TRBV4-1
clone size: once
D gene: NA
J gene: TRBJ2-7
CDR3 protein: CASSQVAGAHYEQYF
CDR3 DNA: TGCGCCAGCAGCCAAGTCGCAGGAGCACACTACGAGCAGTACTTC

V gene: TRBV28
clone size: few
D gene: NA
J gene: TRBJ1-1
CDR3 protein: CASSQLQGEAFF
CDR3 DNA: TGTGCCAGCAGTCAGTTGCAAGGTGAAGCTTTCTTT

V gene: TRBV20-1
clone size: NA
D gene: TRBD2
J gene: TRBJ2-7
CDR3 protein: CSARDVITGGAYEQYF
CDR3 DNA: TGCAGTGCTAGAGATGTTATAACGGGAGGGGCCTACGAGCAGTACTTC

V gene: TRBV15
clone size: NA
D gene: TRBD1
J gene: TRBJ1-2
CDR3 protein: CATSRQGQGLSYTF
CDR3 DNA: TGTGCCACCAGCCGACAGGGACAGGGTCTTAGCTACACCTTC

V gene: TRBV11-2
clone size: many
D gene: TRBD2
J gene: TRBJ2-7
CDR3 protein: CASSLRVAGGSYEQYF
CDR3 DNA: TGTGCCAGCAGCTTAAGAGTAGCGGGGGGCTCCTACGAGCAGTACTTC

V gene: TRBV3-1
clone size: many
D gene: NA
J gene: TRBJ2-7
CDR3 protein: CASSQTGTSYEQYF
CDR3 DNA: TGTGCCAGCAGCCAGACCGGGACCTCCTACGAGCAGTACTTC

V gene: TRBV11-1
clone size: NA
D gene: TRBD1
J gene: TRBJ2-7
CDR3 protein: CASSLVPGQGSDEQYF
CDR3 DNA: TGTGCCAGCAGCTTAGTCCCCGGACAGGGTAGCGACGAGCAGTACTTC